A selection of T cell receptor beta chains follows, all from one sample in a study of cytomegalovirus exposure and HLA in healthy donors. Profiled with immunoSEQ multiplex PCR; TCRdb holds only in-frame clones, not every one. This sample has around 96,000 clones, with around 76% found just once. Sequencing used PBMCs. The receptors originated from a man aged 25 to 40 in good health and CMV-seropositive. Both conserved end residues are part of each CDR3. Fields, in order: clone size, V gene, D gene, J gene, CDR3 protein, CDR3 DNA. A D gene is named only where the DNA matches it firmly. Only some rows state a clone size, as once, few, many or a class for expanded clones.

.,TRBV19,.,TRBJ1-5,CASTKTAWGTQHF,TGTGCCAGTACAAAGACAGCTTGGGGAACCCAGCATTTT
.,TRBV4-1,.,TRBJ1-5,CASSQEPGNLGQPQHF,TGCGCCAGCAGCCAAGAACCAGGGAATTTAGGTCAGCCCCAGCATTTT
.,TRBV18,TRBD2,TRBJ2-7,CASSLEGTSSYEQYF,TGTGCCAGCTCACTGGAGGGGACTAGCTCCTACGAGCAGTACTTC
.,TRBV11-1,TRBD2,TRBJ2-5,CASGSGGARETQYF,TGTGCCAGCGGGTCCGGGGGGGCCCGGGAGACCCAGTACTTC
.,TRBV19,TRBD1,TRBJ1-5,CASWDRVHIGNQPQHF,TGTGCCAGTTGGGACAGGGTCCATATCGGCAATCAGCCCCAGCATTTT
.,TRBV4-1,TRBD1,TRBJ2-7,CASSQGTGYYEQYF,TGCGCCAGCAGCCAGGGGACAGGGTACTACGAGCAGTACTTC
.,TRBV5-4,TRBD2,TRBJ2-7,CASSVERDDSYEQYF,TGTGCCAGCAGCGTGGAGCGGGATGACTCCTACGAGCAGTACTTC
.,TRBV9,.,TRBJ1-3,CASSVAVGNTIYF,TGTGCCAGCAGCGTAGCCGTTGGAAACACCATATATTTT
.,TRBV6-1,.,TRBJ2-7,CASSEVFAGTIYEQYF,TGTGCCAGCAGTGAAGTTTTTGCGGGGACGATCTACGAGCAGTACTTC
.,TRBV10-3,TRBD1,TRBJ2-1,CAINRRDSFNEQFF,TGTGCCATCAACCGACGGGACAGCTTCAATGAGCAGTTCTTC
.,TRBV7-6,.,TRBJ1-1,CASSLAIGQGSTEAFF,TGTGCCAGCAGCTTAGCTATCGGGCAGGGAAGCACTGAAGCTTTCTTT
.,TRBV30,TRBD1,TRBJ1-5,CAWSGTGDRPQHF,TGTGCCTGGAGCGGGACAGGAGATCGACCCCAGCATTTT
few,TRBV5-1,.,TRBJ2-7,CASSFSQGLTYEQYF,TGCGCCAGCAGCTTCTCCCAGGGGTTAACCTACGAGCAGTACTTC
.,TRBV5-8,TRBD2,TRBJ2-5,CASSFDNGGEETQYF,TGTGCCAGCAGCTTTGATAACGGGGGGGAAGAGACCCAGTACTTC
.,TRBV4-1,TRBD1,TRBJ1-5,CASSRESGQVRDQPQHF,TGCGCCAGCAGCCGAGAGTCGGGACAGGTGAGGGATCAGCCCCAGCATTTT
.,TRBV7-3,TRBD2,TRBJ2-3,CASSLGRGLADVKSTDTQYF,TGTGCCAGCAGCTTAGGCCGAGGACTAGCGGACGTCAAAAGCACAGATACGCAGTATTTT
.,TRBV2,.,TRBJ1-2,CASSTGIRNYGYTF,TGTGCCAGCAGTACAGGGATAAGGAACTATGGCTACACCTTC
.,TRBV7-9,.,TRBJ2-1,CASRSGSTEQFF,TGTGCCAGCAGATCTGGGAGTACTGAGCAGTTCTTC
.,TRBV7-2,TRBD2,TRBJ2-7,CASSLVGGGASLEQYF,TGTGCCAGCAGCTTAGTCGGCGGGGGGGCCTCGCTAGAGCAGTACTTC
.,TRBV5-6,.,TRBJ1-1,CASSYAGAGGIEAFF,TGTGCCAGCAGCTATGCGGGAGCGGGGGGTATCGAAGCTTTCTTT
.,TRBV11-3,.,TRBJ1-1,CASSSGRYSLNTEAFF,TGTGCCAGCAGTTCAGGGCGTTATTCCCTGAACACTGAAGCTTTCTTT
.,TRBV6-4,TRBD2,TRBJ2-7,CASSAGSGGASEQYF,TGTGCCAGCAGTGCAGGAAGCGGGGGGGCCTCCGAGCAGTACTTC
.,TRBV30,.,TRBJ2-5,CAGQQETQYF,TGTGCCGGACAGCAAGAGACCCAGTACTTC
.,TRBV7-6,.,TRBJ1-4,CASSLVPATNEKLFF,TGTGCCAGCAGCTTAGTCCCAGCAACTAATGAAAAACTGTTTTTT
.,TRBV30,.,TRBJ1-2,CAWSVLPGGDGGYTF,TGTGCCTGGAGTGTACTACCGGGAGGGGATGGAGGCTACACCTTC
.,TRBV2,.,TRBJ1-6,CASNPNAVNNSPLHF,TGTGCCAGCAACCCAAACGCGGTAAATAATTCACCCCTCCACTTT
.,TRBV18,TRBD1,TRBJ1-1,CASSPPIGQGAEAFF,TGTGCCAGCTCACCACCGATTGGACAGGGGGCCGAAGCTTTCTTT
once,TRBV2,.,TRBJ1-3,CASSERLNSGNTIYF,TGTGCCAGCAGTGAACGACTGAACTCTGGAAACACCATATATTTT
many,TRBV4-3,.,TRBJ2-1,CASSQGSAGRYNEQFF,TGCGCCAGCAGCCAAGGGTCGGCGGGAAGGTACAATGAGCAGTTCTTC